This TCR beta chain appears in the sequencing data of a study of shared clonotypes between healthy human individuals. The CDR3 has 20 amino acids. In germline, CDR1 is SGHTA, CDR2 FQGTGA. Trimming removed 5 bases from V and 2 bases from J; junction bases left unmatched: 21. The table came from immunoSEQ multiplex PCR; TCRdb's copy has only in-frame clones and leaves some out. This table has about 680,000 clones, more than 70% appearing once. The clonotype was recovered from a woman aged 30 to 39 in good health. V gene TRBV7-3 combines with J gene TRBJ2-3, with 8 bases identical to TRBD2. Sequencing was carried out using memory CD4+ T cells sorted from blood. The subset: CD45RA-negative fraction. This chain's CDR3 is CASSQTSGHKGRRNTDTQYF. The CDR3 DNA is TGTGCCAGCAGCCAAACTAGCGGCCACAAGGGGAGGCGCAACACAGATACGCAGTATTTT.